This TCR beta chain was found in a study of cytomegalovirus exposure and HLA in healthy donors. Study-level information: Samples from HLA-typed donors yielded some 85 million unique TCRs in an early data release.

The V end lost 2 bases, the J end lost 2 bases, and 6 bases lay between the germline ends. The CDR3 length is 13 residues. Germline V gene sequence: CDR1 MNHEY, CDR2 SMNVEV (reference sequence). PCR employed 60 Vbeta and 13 Jbeta primers. Data came from immunoSEQ multiplex PCR; TCRdb stores just in-frame clones and leaves some out. The data hold about 220,000 clones, with approximately 82% observed a single time. Sequencing input: PBMCs. This sequence originates from a man aged 18 to 30 in good health and CMV-seronegative. The rearrangement links TRBV27 to TRBJ1-2; D not resolved. This CDR3 reads CASSLRENYGYTF. As DNA, the CDR3 is TGTGCCAGCAGTTTACGGGAGAACTATGGCTACACCTTC.